This TCR beta chain was retrieved from a study of T cells in Graves' hyperthyroidism and ophthalmopathy. TCR beta CDR3 regions were amplified from RNA. HTBI primers were used for first-round RT-PCR of the TCR CDR3. From the multiplex PCR reads, TCRdb called clonotypes with MiXCR, one entry per CDR3 protein. The profile shows some 760,000 distinct CDR3 sequences, approximately 14% of them singletons. With 5 bases clipped from V and 5 bases from J, the junction kept 9 bases outside the gene matches. The CDR3 length is 15 residues. Germline assignment: CDR1 LNHNV and CDR2 YYDKDF (reference sequence). The receptor comes from a woman aged 18-29 years with Graves' hyperthyroidism. The chain joins TRBV15 to TRBJ1-5; 7 bases map to TRBD1. Material for sequencing was blood. CDR3 in amino acids: CATSGTLTGHQPQHF. For the CDR3, the DNA is TGTGCCACCAGCGGTACCCTGACAGGGCATCAGCCCCAGCATTTT.